The 5 T cell receptor beta chains presented below share a single source sample, sequenced in a study of blood T cell repertoires in COVID-19. The assay was immunoSEQ multiplex PCR, and TCRdb's table has in-frame clones only and misses some. The sample holds approximately 300,000 clones, about four fifths seen once. The source material was peripheral blood. These receptors were obtained from a woman aged 45-60 years with acute or convalescent COVID-19.

The chain is built from TRBV2 and TRBJ1-1; no clear D gene. The CDR3 covers 15 residues. V lost 3 bases and J lost 1, with 12 bases in between. Germline V lookup: CDR1 SNHLY, CDR2 FYNNEI. Written as DNA, the CDR3 is TGTGCCAGCAGTGACGGTTTGGGAGGGAACACTGAAGCTTTCTTT. It is translated as CASSDGLGGNTEAFF.

The rearrangement uses TRBV5-4 and TRBJ1-2; D unclear. Germline lookup yields CDR1 SGHNT and CDR2 YYREEE (reference sequence). V shed 2 bases and J shed 4 bases, with 9 bases lying between them. The CDR3 has 13 residues. CDR3 residues: CASSFGEAYGYTF. CDR3 bases: TGTGCCAGCAGCTTCGGGGAAGCCTATGGCTACACCTTC.

The CDR3 DNA reads TGTGCCAGCAGTCCCACCGGACTAGCGGGTACTATCCAAGAGACCCAGTACTTC. Its protein product is CASSPTGLAGTIQETQYF. The chain carries TRBV6-6 and TRBJ2-5; 11 bases match TRBD2. V dropped 5 bases and J dropped 1; count of bases not matched to a gene: 12. The CDR3 length is 18 residues. Germline V gene data show CDR1 as MNHNY and CDR2 as SVGAGI (reference sequence).

In this sample, this clone turned up once. The gene calls are TRBV9 and TRBJ2-7, with D unresolved. Germline V gene data show CDR1 as SGDLS and CDR2 as YYNGEE. The CDR3 runs 14 residues. V was trimmed by 0 bases and J by 0 bases, leaving 7 bases between them. Here the CDR3 reads CASSVGQASYEQYF. CDR3 coding DNA: TGTGCCAGCAGCGTAGGTCAAGCCTCCTACGAGCAGTACTTC. The variable domain in full, with the rest retrieved from reference TRBV9 and TRBJ2-7, is DSGVTQTPKHLITATGQRVTLRCSPRSGDLSVYWYQQSLDQGLQFLIQYYNGEERAKGNILERFSAQQFPDLHSELNLSSLELGDSALYFCASSVGQASYEQYFGPGTRLTVT.

The CDR3 DNA reads as TGTGCCTGGGGTACAGGGGGAAAAACTGAAGCTTTCTTT. Protein: CAWGTGGKTEAFF. The genes are TRBV30 and TRBJ1-1, with 8 bases fitting TRBD1. Germline assignment: CDR1 GTSNPN and CDR2 SVGIG (reference sequence). Germline trimming cut 5 bases from V and 5 bases from J; bases unmatched to any gene: 7. This CDR3 is built from 13 residues.